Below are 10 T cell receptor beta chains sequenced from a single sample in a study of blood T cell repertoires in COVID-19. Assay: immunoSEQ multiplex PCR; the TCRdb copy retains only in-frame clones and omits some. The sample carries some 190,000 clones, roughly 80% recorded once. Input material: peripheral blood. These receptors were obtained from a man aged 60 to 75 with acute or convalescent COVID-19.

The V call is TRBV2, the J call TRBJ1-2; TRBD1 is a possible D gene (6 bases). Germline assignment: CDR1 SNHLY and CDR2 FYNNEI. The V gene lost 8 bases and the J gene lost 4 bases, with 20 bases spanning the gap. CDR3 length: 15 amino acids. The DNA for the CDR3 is TGTGCCAGCTTCAGTTTCCGGACAGCCGCCTATGGCTACACCTTC. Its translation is CASFSFRTAAYGYTF.

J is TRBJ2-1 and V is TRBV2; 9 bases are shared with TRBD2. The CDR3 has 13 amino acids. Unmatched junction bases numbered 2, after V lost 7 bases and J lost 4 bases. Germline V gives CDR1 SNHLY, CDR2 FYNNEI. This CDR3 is CASKAGGYNEQFF. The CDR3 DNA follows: TGTGCCAGCAAGGCGGGAGGGTACAATGAGCAGTTCTTC.

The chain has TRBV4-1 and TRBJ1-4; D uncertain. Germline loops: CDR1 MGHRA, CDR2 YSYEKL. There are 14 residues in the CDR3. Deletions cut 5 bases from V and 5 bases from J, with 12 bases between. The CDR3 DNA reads TGCGCCAGCAGCGTTGTAGGAGACAATGAAAAACTGTTTTTT. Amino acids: CASSVVGDNEKLFF.

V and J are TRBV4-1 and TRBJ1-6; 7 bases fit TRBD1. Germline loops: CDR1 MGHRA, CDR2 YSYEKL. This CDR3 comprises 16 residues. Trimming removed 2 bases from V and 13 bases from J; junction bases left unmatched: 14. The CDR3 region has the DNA TGCGCCAGCAGCCAACCTCTTACGGAGAGGGGGCGCCCCCTCCACTTT. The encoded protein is CASSQPLTERGRPLHF.

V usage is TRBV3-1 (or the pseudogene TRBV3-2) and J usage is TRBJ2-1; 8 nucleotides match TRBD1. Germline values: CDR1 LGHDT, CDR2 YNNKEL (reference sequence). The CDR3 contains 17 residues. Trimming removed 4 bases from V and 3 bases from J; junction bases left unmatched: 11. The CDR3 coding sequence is TGTGCCAGCAGCCTGAAAGGAGACAGGGGTATCTACAATGAGCAGTTCTTC. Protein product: CASSLKGDRGIYNEQFF.

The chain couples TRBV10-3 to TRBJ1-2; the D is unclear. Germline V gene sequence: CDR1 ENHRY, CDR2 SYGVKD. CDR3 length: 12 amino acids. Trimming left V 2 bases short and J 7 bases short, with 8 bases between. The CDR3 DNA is TGTGCCATCAGTGAGCCCAGAGGTGGCTACACCTTC. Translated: CAISEPRGGYTF.

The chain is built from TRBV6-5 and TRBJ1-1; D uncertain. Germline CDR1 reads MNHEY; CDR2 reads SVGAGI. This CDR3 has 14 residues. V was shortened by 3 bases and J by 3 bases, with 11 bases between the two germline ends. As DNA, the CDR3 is TGTGCCAGCAGTTATGGGCAAGGATACACTGAAGCTTTCTTT. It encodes CASSYGQGYTEAFF.

This CDR3 reads CASSQEVSSYEQYF. The DNA for the CDR3 is TGTGCCAGCAGCCAGGAGGTGAGCTCCTACGAGCAGTACTTC. The chain links TRBV6-5 to TRBJ2-7, with D perhaps matching TRBD2 (5 bases). The CDR3 is made up of 14 amino acids. The germline V gene has CDR1 MNHEY and CDR2 SVGAGI. The V and J ends lost 6 bases and 0 bases respectively, with 12 bases between them.

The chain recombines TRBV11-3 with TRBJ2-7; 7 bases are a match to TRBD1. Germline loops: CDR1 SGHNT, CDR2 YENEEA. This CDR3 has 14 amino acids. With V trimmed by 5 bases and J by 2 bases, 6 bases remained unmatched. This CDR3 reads CASSELTGPYEQYF. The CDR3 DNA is TGTGCCAGCAGCGAACTGACAGGGCCCTACGAGCAGTACTTC. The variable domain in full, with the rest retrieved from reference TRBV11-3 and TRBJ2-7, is EAGVVQSPRYKIIEKKQPVAFWCNPISGHNTLYWYLQNLGQGPELLIRYENEEAVDDSQLPKDRFSAERLKGVDSTLKIQPAELGDSAVYLCASSELTGPYEQYFGPGTRLTVT.

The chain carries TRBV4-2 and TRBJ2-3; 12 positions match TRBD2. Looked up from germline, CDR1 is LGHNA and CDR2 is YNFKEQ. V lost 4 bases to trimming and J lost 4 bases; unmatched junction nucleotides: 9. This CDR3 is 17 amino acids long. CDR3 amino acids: CASSRVRTSGVADTQYF. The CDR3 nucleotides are TGTGCCAGCAGCCGGGTTCGGACTAGCGGGGTCGCAGATACGCAGTATTTT.